This TCR beta chain was captured by sequencing in a study of blood T cell repertoires in COVID-19. Overall study context: The samples span acute and convalescent COVID-19 from the United States, Italy and Spain. PBMCs, B-cell-depleted T cells, or T cells provided the cDNA or gDNA that made up the material.

J was trimmed by 6 bases and V by 2 bases; bases with no gene match: 7. The CDR3 length is 15 residues. Germline CDR1 SGHNT, CDR2 YENEEA. This clone was detected only once. The protocol was immunoSEQ multiplex PCR, while the TCRdb copy is restricted to in-frame clones and leaves out a portion. The data contain some 45,000 clones, roughly 84% of them seen just once; the ten biggest clones take up about 2.4%. The specimen was peripheral blood. The clonotype comes from a human donor in a cohort sampled during active COVID-19. J is TRBJ2-1 and V is TRBV11-3; the match to TRBD1 covers 7 bases. The CDR3 DNA is TGTGCCAGCAGCTTACCCGGGGACAGTTTCAATGAGCAGTTCTTC. Amino acids: CASSLPGDSFNEQFF.